Sequencing of this TCR beta chain was carried out in a study of T cell responses to AZD1222 COVID-19 vaccine. Germline loops: CDR1 SGHDT, CDR2 YYEEEE. The CDR3 contains 15 residues. J gave up 3 bases and V 1 base, and 6 bases lay outside the gene matches. Using immunoSEQ multiplex PCR, the repertoire was profiled, and TCRdb retains in-frame clones only, with some absent. Altogether approximately 130,000 clones are present, 80% to 95% being singletons, with the ten largest covering around 3.1%. This clonotype was obtained from an adult in good health. Sample: peripheral blood, taken on day 0 of AZD1222 vaccination. J is TRBJ1-1 and V is TRBV5-6; the match to TRBD1 covers 7 bases. The CDR3 nucleotides read TGTGCCAGCAGCTTGCCTAGACAGGGACACACTGAAGCTTTCTTT. Translating it yields CASSLPRQGHTEAFF.